This T cell receptor beta chain was observed in a study of control samples from healthy donors and cancer patients. The CDR3 spans 16 residues. V lost 2 bases, J lost 4 bases, and 2 bases stayed unmatched. Germline assignment: CDR1 SGHRS and CDR2 YFSETQ. Profiling relied on immunoSEQ multiplex PCR, and the TCRdb table lists in-frame clones only, not all of them. The table includes 100,000 to 150,000 clones, around 92% detected once. Specimen: PBMCs. This chain links TRBV5-1 with TRBJ2-2; TRBD2 aligns across 13 bases. The TCR comes from a man aged 80 or over with head and neck cancer. CDR3 in amino acids: CASSFTSGGATGELFF. The CDR3 bases are TGCGCCAGCAGCTTTACTAGCGGGGGGGCCACCGGGGAGCTGTTTTTT.